This T cell receptor (beta chain) is drawn from a study of CD8 T cells in Susac syndrome (dated by TCRdb to the late 2010s). A note on the overall study: Repertoire sequencing was used to test whether CD8+ T cell activation and differentiation in Susac syndrome was antigen driven. CD8+ T cell repertoire clonality was compared between 11 to 12 healthy donors, roughly 14 Susac syndrome patients and around 15 multiple sclerosis patients.

Of note for this clonotype: What this receptor recognizes is not known. No much larger clone exists at a distance of one base, and base qualities are not known.

RNA was extracted using the RNeasy kit, and about 0.45 to 1 ug of the RNA was reverse transcribed with random hexamers. TCR beta CDR3 regions were amplified with the immunoSEQ multiplex PCR assay covering 54 Vbeta and 13 Jbeta segments. PCR amplification bias was corrected using a synthetic template baseline for primer optimization and computational correction. The study's processing was this. Reads were annotated to V, D and J genes per IMGT and analyzed with immunoSEQ Analyzer, keeping only productive sequences. Clonality was computed as one minus Shannon entropy normalized by log2 of the number of productive unique sequences. For each patient and control, public and private clones were evaluated within the 100 most prevalent clones. Clones were defined as Susac-specific if absent from the healthy and MS cohorts, from approximately 1,100 published viral clones and from other ImmuneACCESS disease sequences. The public reads were quality trimmed at Q25 with fastp and then assembled into clones with MiXCR by TCRdb, keeping productive beta chains. Each entry is one CDR3 protein sequence, shown with its most common DNA and genes. In this record, the V and J calls reflect TCRdb's handling and not the investigators' own analysis. Across this sample there are a few hundred thousand distinct CDR3 sequences, with roughly nine tenths seen only once. The top ten clones comprise approximately 0.13% of the sample.

What the study reported, not specific to this receptor: The study acknowledged that relatively few individuals were included in the TCR sequencing and HLA analysis.

Peripheral blood CD8+ and CD4+ T cells from healthy donors, Susac syndrome patients and multiple sclerosis patients were profiled using high-throughput TCR beta sequencing. The multiple sclerosis controls were treatment-naive patients whose relapsing-remitting disease, either stable or active, fulfilled the revised McDonald criteria. Bulk CD8+ and CD4+ T cells were purified by magnetic negative isolation, while CD8+ TEMRA cells were enriched using FACS. Blood was drawn into EDTA tubes, processed within 24 hours, and PBMCs were isolated by density gradient centrifugation. PBMCs intended for TCR sequencing were frozen in liquid nitrogen and were later thawed in a 37 degrees C water bath. Purity of sorted or isolated CD4+, CD8+ and CD8+ TEMRA cells was at least 90%. The CDR3 holds 15 amino acids from the cysteine to the phenylalanine. Only CDR3 DNA remains: 45 bases, in frame from the first base. V has 1 base trimmed and J has 3 bases trimmed; junction bases matching no gene number 5. The germline V gene (reference sequence) sets CDR1 to SEHNR and CDR2 to FQNEAQ.

What was sequenced was CD8+ T cells from PBMCs. The rearranged chain carries TRBV7-9 and TRBJ1-1, with 7 bases aligning to TRBD1. The sequence came from a human donor with multiple sclerosis. The bases are TGTGCCAGCAGCTTAGGAAGGGGGCTGGACACTGAAGCTTTCTTT. It codes for CASSLGRGLDTEAFF.